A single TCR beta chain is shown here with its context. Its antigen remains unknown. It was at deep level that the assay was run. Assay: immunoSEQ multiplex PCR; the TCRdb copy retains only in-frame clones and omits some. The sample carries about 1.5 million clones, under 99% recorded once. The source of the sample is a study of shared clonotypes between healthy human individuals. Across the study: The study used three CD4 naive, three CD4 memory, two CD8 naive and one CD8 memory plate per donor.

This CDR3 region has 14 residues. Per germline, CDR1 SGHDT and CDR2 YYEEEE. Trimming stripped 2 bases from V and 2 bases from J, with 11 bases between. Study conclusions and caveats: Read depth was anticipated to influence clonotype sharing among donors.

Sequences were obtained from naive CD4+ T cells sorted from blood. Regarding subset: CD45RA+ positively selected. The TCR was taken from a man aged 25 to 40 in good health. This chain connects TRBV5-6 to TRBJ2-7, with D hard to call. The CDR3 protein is CASSFPRAPYEQYF. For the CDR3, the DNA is TGTGCCAGCAGCTTCCCCCGGGCACCCTACGAGCAGTACTTC.